Here is one T cell receptor beta chain with its context. As yet, its antigen is unknown. This specimen comes from a study of tumor-infiltrating lymphocytes in primary liver carcinoma. Study details: Roughly 3.65 to 7.5 million productive TCRbeta reads came from each sample, comparable across tissue types.

This CDR3 is built from 13 residues. From germline, CDR1 is MNHEY and CDR2 SVGEGT. The V end was cut by 4 bases, the J end by 6 bases, with 13 bases between. Co-extraction yielded RNA and DNA from approximately 20-30 mg of unsorted bulk tissue. Study-level results: The difference in top-250-clone fraction between tumors and blood was significant, favoring tumors (p = 0.039). Tumor-adjacent and tumor-blood pairs showed less overlap than tumor region pairs.

With around 500 ng total RNA as template and a constant-region primer, TCR beta cDNA was made. Each TCR beta library was derived from three nested multiplex PCR rounds that employed slightly modified ARM-PCR. Use of TRBV1-TRBV30 forward primers with a C-beta reverse primer characterized the first two PCR rounds, which lasted 10 cycles each. A single record per CDR3 protein comes from TCRdb applying MiXCR to the multiplex PCR reads. The repertoire holds 52,000 or so distinct CDR3 sequences, around 77% seen once, with roughly 25% in the top ten. This TCR derives from a man in his forties or fifties with primary liver carcinoma and hepatitis B virus infection. The sample comprised liver tumor tissue from sampling region 5. The subset: tumor region T5, tumor centre. The chain links TRBV6-2 or TRBV6-3 to TRBJ2-7; D remains ambiguous. CDR3 coding DNA: TGTGCCAGCAGTTCAACTCCCCTCTCCGAGCAGTACTTC. This translates into CASSSTPLSEQYF.